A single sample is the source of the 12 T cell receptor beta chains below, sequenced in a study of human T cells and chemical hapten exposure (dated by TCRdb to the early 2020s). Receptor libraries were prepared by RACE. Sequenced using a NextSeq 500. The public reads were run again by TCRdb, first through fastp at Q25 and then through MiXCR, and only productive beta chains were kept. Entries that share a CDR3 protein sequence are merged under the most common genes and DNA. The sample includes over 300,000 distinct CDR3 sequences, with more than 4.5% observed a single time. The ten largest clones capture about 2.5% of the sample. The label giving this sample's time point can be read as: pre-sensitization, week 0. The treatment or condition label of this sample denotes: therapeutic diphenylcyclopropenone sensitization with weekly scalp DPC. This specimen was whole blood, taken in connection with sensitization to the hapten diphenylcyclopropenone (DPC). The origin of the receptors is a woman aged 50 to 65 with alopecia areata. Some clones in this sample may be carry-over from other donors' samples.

Here the CDR3 reads CSVLGQPPRKLFF. The CDR3 DNA follows: TGCAGTGTCCTAGGGCAGCCACCCCGAAAACTGTTTTTT. The V and J genes are TRBV20-1 and TRBJ1-4; no clear D gene. The germline CDR1 and CDR2 sequences are DFQATT and SNEGSKA (reference sequence). The CDR3 extends over 13 amino acids. Deletions cut 7 bases from V and 10 bases from J, with 19 bases between.

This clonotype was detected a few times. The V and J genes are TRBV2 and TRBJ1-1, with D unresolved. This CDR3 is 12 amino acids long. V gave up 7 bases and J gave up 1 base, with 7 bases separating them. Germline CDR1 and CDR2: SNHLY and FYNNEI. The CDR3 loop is CASTRANTEAFF. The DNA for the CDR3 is TGTGCCAGCACACGGGCGAACACTGAAGCTTTCTTT.

Here the CDR3 DNA reads TGTGCCAGCAGTTATCCTCCCGGGACTAGCGGGAGGGCGGGGAATGAGCAGTTCTTC. This translates into CASSYPPGTSGRAGNEQFF. V usage is TRBV6-5 and J usage is TRBJ2-1; 16 nucleotides line up with TRBD2. The CDR3 is made up of 19 amino acids. Germline CDR1 is MNHEY and CDR2 is SVGAGI. The junction had 12 bases not matched to a gene; V was cut back by 3 bases and J by 7 bases.

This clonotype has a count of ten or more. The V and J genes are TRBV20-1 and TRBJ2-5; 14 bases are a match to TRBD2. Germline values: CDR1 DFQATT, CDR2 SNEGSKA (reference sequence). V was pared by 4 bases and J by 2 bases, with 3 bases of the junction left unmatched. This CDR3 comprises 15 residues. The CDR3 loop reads CSATRLAGGQETQYF. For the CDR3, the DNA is TGCAGTGCTACCCGACTAGCGGGGGGGCAAGAGACCCAGTACTTC.

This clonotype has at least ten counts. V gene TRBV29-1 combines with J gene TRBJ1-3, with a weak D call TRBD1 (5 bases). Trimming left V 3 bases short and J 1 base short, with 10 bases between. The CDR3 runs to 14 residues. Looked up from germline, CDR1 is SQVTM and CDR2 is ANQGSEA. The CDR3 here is CSVEGGSSGNTIYF. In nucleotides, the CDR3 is TGCAGCGTTGAGGGGGGGTCTTCTGGAAACACCATATATTTT. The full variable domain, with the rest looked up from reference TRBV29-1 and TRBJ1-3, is SAVISQKPSRDICQRGTSLTIQCQVDSQVTMMFWYRQQPGQSLTLIATANQGSEATYESGFVIDKFPISRPNLTFSTLTVSNMSPEDSSIYLCSVEGGSSGNTIYFGEGSWLTVV.

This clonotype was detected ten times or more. The CDR3 is CSARSPAATYEQYF. CDR3 nucleotide sequence: TGCAGTGCTAGATCACCAGCGGCGACCTACGAGCAGTACTTC. The chain uses TRBV20-1 and TRBJ2-7; D is perhaps TRBD2 (5 bases). The CDR3 is 14 residues long. V lost 2 bases, J lost 2 bases, and 13 bases lay in between. Germline values: CDR1 DFQATT, CDR2 SNEGSKA (reference sequence).

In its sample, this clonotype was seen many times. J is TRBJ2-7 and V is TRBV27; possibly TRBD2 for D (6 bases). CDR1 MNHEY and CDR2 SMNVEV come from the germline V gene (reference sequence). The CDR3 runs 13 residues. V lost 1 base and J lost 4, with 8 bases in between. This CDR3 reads CASSLWRGYEQYF. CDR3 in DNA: TGTGCCAGCAGTTTATGGAGGGGATACGAGCAGTACTTC.

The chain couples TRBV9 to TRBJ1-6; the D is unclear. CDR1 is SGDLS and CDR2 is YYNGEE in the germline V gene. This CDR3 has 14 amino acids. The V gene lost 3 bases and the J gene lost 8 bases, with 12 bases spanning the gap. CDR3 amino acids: CASSEAAGDSPLHF. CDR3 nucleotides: TGTGCCAGCAGCGAAGCCGCCGGGGATTCACCCCTCCACTTT.

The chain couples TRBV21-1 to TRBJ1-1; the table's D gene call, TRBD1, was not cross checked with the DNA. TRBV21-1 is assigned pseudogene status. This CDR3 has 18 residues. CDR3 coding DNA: TGTGCCAGCAGCAAATGGTCCCTCTTCCGGCAGTCTAACACTGAAGCTTTCTTT. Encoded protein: CASSKWSLFRQSNTEAFF.

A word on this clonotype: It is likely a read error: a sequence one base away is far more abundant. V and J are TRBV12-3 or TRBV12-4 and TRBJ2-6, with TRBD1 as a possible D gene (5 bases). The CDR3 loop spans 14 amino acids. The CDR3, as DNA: TGTGCCAGCAGCCCAGGGTCTGGGGCCAACCTCCTGACTTTC. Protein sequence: CASSPGSGANLLTF.

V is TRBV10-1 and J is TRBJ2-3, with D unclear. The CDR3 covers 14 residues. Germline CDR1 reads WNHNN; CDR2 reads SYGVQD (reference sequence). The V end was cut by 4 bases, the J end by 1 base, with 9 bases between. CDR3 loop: CASSGGSRTDTQYF. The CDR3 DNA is TGCGCCAGCAGTGGCGGATCCCGCACAGATACGCAGTATTTT.

The chain's CDR3 is CSVPGGVRTYQETQYF. The CDR3 DNA is TGCAGCGTCCCGGGGGGGGTCAGGACCTACCAAGAGACCCAGTACTTC. The V call is TRBV29-1, the J call TRBJ2-5, with 8 bases identical to TRBD2. The CDR3 covers 16 residues. V dropped 6 bases and J dropped 0; count of bases not matched to a gene: 12. The germline V gene encodes CDR1 SQVTM and CDR2 ANQGSEA. The entire variable domain, with the rest obtained from reference TRBV29-1 and TRBJ2-5, is as follows: SAVISQKPSRDICQRGTSLTIQCQVDSQVTMMFWYRQQPGQSLTLIATANQGSEATYESGFVIDKFPISRPNLTFSTLTVSNMSPEDSSIYLCSVPGGVRTYQETQYFGPGTRLLVL.